This T cell receptor beta chain was profiled in a study of shared clonotypes between healthy human individuals. Produced via immunoSEQ multiplex PCR; TCRdb's table is partial and in-frame only. This table holds some 2,000,000 clones, over 85% found once. The split of CD4+ cells yielded CD45RA+ naive and CD45RA-negative memory subsets. Study-level results: Although depth was large, rarefaction showed that sequencing of the sorted subsets was incomplete.

In the case of this clone: The antigen remains undetermined.

The CDR3 runs 15 residues. Trimming cost V 0 bases and J 4 bases, with 13 bases left between them. Germline V gives CDR1 MNHNY, CDR2 SVGAGI (reference sequence). This TCR came from a man younger than 35 in good health. Specimen: naive CD4+ T cells sorted from blood. Indicated subset: CD45RA+ positively selected. The chain couples TRBV6-6 to TRBJ2-7; the D gene is possibly TRBD1 (6 bases). CDR3 nucleotides: TGTGCCAGCAGTTACTCGGGTCAGACAGGTTACGAGCAGTACTTC. Translated: CASSYSGQTGYEQYF.